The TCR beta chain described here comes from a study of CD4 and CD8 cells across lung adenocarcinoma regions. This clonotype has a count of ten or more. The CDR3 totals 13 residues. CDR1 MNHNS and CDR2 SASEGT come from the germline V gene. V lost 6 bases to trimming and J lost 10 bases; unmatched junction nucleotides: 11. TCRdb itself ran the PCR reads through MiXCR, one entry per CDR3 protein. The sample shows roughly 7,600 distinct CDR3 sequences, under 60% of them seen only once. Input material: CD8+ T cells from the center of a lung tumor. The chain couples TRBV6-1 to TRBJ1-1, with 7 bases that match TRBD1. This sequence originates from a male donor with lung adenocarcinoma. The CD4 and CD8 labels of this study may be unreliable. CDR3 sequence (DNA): TGTGCCAGCAGCCCGGACAGGTCGTTTGGAGCTTTCTTT. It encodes CASSPDRSFGAFF.